This TCR beta chain was identified during a study of blood T cell repertoires in COVID-19. The CDR3 totals 14 residues. Looked up from germline, CDR1 is SGHTA and CDR2 is FQGNSA. V was pared by 4 bases and J by 1 base, with 9 bases between. Cohorts were assigned according to the clinical history that participants reported. The data were produced by immunoSEQ multiplex PCR, yet TCRdb's version contains in-frame clones alone and is incomplete. The sample has around 430,000 clones, about 86% seen once. V and J are TRBV7-2 and TRBJ2-3, with a possible D match to TRBD1 (6 bases). The sequencing sample was made of PBMCs or T cells enriched from blood (not recorded which). This clonotype was sampled from a woman aged 45-59 years who had recovered from COVID-19. Here the CDR3 reads CASSSRTGTDTQYF. The CDR3, as DNA: TGTGCCAGCAGCTCCAGGACAGGCACAGATACGCAGTATTTT.